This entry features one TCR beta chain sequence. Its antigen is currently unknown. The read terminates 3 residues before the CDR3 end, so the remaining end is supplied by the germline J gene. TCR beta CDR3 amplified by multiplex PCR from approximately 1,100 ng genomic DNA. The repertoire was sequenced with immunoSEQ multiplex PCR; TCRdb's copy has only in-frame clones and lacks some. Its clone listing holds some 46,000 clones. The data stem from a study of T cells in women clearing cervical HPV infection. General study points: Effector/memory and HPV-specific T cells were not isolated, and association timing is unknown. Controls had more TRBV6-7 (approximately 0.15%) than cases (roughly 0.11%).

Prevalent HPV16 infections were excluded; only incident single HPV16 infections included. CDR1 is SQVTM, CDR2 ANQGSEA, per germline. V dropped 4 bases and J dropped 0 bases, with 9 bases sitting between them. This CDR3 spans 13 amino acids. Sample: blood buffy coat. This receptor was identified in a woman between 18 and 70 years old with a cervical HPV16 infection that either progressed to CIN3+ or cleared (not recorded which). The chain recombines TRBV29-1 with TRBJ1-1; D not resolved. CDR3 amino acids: CSVVSQMNTEAFF. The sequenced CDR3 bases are TGCAGCGTTGTGTCACAGATGAACACTGAA.